The next 29 T cell receptor beta chains were all read from a single sample in a study of T-cell memory formation after mild COVID-19. TCRdb reprocessed the 5' RACE reads via MiXCR and lists one record per CDR3 protein. The sample yields 550,000 to 600,000 distinct CDR3 sequences, roughly 17% seen once. The sequenced sample consisted of PBMCs or a T cell subset sorted from them (not recorded which). The receptors were sampled from an adult woman who had mild COVID-19 (a few samples of this study predate the infection). Cell type and time point are not known.

This clonotype was observed a few times. The CDR3 DNA follows: TGTGCCAGCATCGTAGCAGGGGTCGGGGAGCTGTTTTTT. Protein product: CASIVAGVGELFF. The chain has TRBV12-3 or TRBV12-4 and TRBJ2-2, with D tentatively TRBD1 (6 bases). Trimming pared 7 bases from V and 7 bases from J, leaving 13 bases between. The CDR3 sequence is 13 residues long.

In this sample, this clonotype turned up a few times. The genes are TRBV15 and TRBJ2-1, with D maybe TRBD2 (6 bases). Germline CDR1 LNHNV, CDR2 YYDKDF (reference sequence). The germline V and J ends were trimmed by 1 base and 4 bases, with 11 bases remaining between them. CDR3 length: 15 residues. CDR3 DNA sequence: TGTGCCACCAGCAGAGTCCTCCGGGGGTACAATGAGCAGTTCTTC. Translating it yields CATSRVLRGYNEQFF.

In this sample, this clonotype turned up a few times. V gene TRBV9 combines with J gene TRBJ2-7; 7 bases agree with TRBD1. The CDR3 sequence is 14 residues long. Trimming removed 0 bases from V and 4 bases from J; junction bases left unmatched: 4. Germline V gene sequence: CDR1 SGDLS, CDR2 YYNGEE. The CDR3 nucleotides read TGTGCCAGCAGCGTAGCTAACAGGGGTTACGAGCAGTACTTC. As protein: CASSVANRGYEQYF.

CDR3 residues: CASSYSGFEQYF. In nucleotides, the CDR3 is TGTGCCAGCAGTTACTCAGGGTTCGAGCAGTACTTC. The rearrangement joins TRBV27 to TRBJ2-7, with D perhaps matching TRBD1 (5 bases). This CDR3 is built from 12 residues. Trimming removed 4 bases from V and 6 bases from J, with 10 bases in between. CDR1 and CDR2 from the germline V gene are MNHEY and SMNVEV (reference sequence).

The chain uses TRBV7-8 and TRBJ2-1; 7 bases align to TRBD2. Trimming at V came to 8 bases and at J to 0 bases, leaving 7 bases not matched to a gene. Germline CDR1 SGHVS, CDR2 FQNEAQ. The CDR3 loop spans 15 amino acids. The CDR3 spells CASGKTGGSYNEQFF. In nucleotides, the CDR3 is TGTGCCAGCGGCAAAACGGGGGGCTCCTACAATGAGCAGTTCTTC.

The chain combines TRBV29-1 with TRBJ2-7; possibly TRBD1 for D (6 bases). Trimming cost V 5 bases and J 0 bases, with 8 bases left between them. Germline CDR1 and CDR2: SQVTM and ANQGSEA. CDR3 length equals 12 residues. The CDR3, as DNA: TGCAGCGTTAAGGACAGCTCCTACGAGCAGTACTTC. The encoded protein is CSVKDSSYEQYF.

This clonotype was observed a few times. This chain links TRBV7-2 with TRBJ1-1; D unresolved. The germline V gene has CDR1 SGHTA and CDR2 FQGNSA. Trimming cost V 2 bases and J 4 bases, with 11 bases left between them. The CDR3 is made up of 14 amino acids. CDR3 protein: CASSLLKAATEAFF. DNA for the CDR3: TGTGCCAGCAGCTTACTTAAGGCTGCCACTGAAGCTTTCTTT.

This clonotype was recorded many times. The rearrangement links TRBV7-6 to TRBJ1-1; possibly TRBD1 for D (5 bases). Germline assignment: CDR1 SGHVS and CDR2 FNYEAQ. The CDR3 consists of 17 residues. Trimming stripped 4 bases from V and 1 base from J, with 19 bases between. CDR3 loop: CASSSETTRDGNTEAFF. The CDR3 coding sequence is TGTGCCAGCAGCTCCGAAACGACCCGGGACGGGAACACTGAAGCTTTCTTT. The full variable domain, rest sourced from reference TRBV7-6 and TRBJ1-1, is GAGVSQSPRYKVTKRGQDVALRCDPISGHVSLYWYRQALGQGPEFLTYFNYEAQQDKSGLPNDRFSAERPEGSISTLTIQRTEQRDSAMYRCASSSETTRDGNTEAFFGQGTRLTVV.

This clonotype was seen a few times. The V gene is TRBV5-4, the J gene TRBJ2-3; tentatively, D is TRBD1 (6 bases). This CDR3 region has 12 residues. Trimming took off 2 bases at V and 9 bases at J, with 10 bases between the two ends. Germline V gives CDR1 SGHNT, CDR2 YYREEE (reference sequence). CDR3: CASSFPGGTQYF. CDR3 in DNA: TGTGCCAGCAGCTTCCCTGGGGGCACGCAGTATTTT. Supplemented by reference TRBV5-4 and TRBJ2-3, the full variable domain reads ETGVTQSPTHLIKTRGQQVTLRCSSQSGHNTVSWYQQALGQGPQFIFQYYREEENGRGNFPPRFSGLQFPNYSSELNVNALELDDSALYLCASSFPGGTQYFGPGTRLTVL.

Only a few counts were recorded for this clonotype. The genes are TRBV13 and TRBJ2-7, with D unclear. From germline, CDR1 is PRHDT and CDR2 FYEKMQ (reference sequence). V lost 4 bases, J lost 0 bases, and 10 bases lay in between. The CDR3 runs to 14 residues. The CDR3 sequence is CASSSTVSSYEQYF. CDR3 in DNA: TGTGCCAGCAGCTCGACGGTCAGCTCCTACGAGCAGTACTTC.

The chain has TRBV7-2 and TRBJ1-2; a possible D gene is TRBD1 (5 bases). The CDR3 covers 13 residues. CDR1 is SGHTA and CDR2 is FQGNSA in the germline V gene. V lost 7 bases and J lost 5, with 14 bases in between. CDR3 region: CASTQSGPYGYTF. The CDR3 nucleotides are TGTGCCAGCACTCAATCGGGGCCTTATGGCTACACCTTC.

The chain is built from TRBV5-1 and TRBJ2-7; 8 bases line up with TRBD1. CDR3 size: 15 residues. Per germline, CDR1 SGHRS and CDR2 YFSETQ. V shed 0 bases and J 1 base; nucleotides not matched to a gene: 3. CDR3 loop: CASSLGDRPSYEQYF. The CDR3 nucleotides read TGCGCCAGCAGCTTGGGGGACAGGCCTTCCTACGAGCAGTACTTC.

The chain couples TRBV6-2 or TRBV6-3 to TRBJ2-3, with TRBD1 as a possible D gene (5 bases). The germline V gene has CDR1 MNHEY and CDR2 SVGEGT. Deletions cut 4 bases from V and 4 bases from J, with 9 bases between. This CDR3 is 13 amino acids long. The CDR3 spells CASSWEGADTQYF. The DNA for the CDR3 is TGTGCCAGCAGTTGGGAAGGGGCAGATACGCAGTATTTT.

Ten or more counts support this clonotype. The rearrangement uses TRBV6-2 or TRBV6-3 and TRBJ2-2, with TRBD1 as a possible D gene (5 bases). The germline V gene encodes CDR1 MNHEY and CDR2 SVGEGT. Trimming cost V 5 bases and J 1 base, with 11 bases left between them. This CDR3 region has 15 residues. The CDR3 DNA reads TGTGCCAGCAGTCAGGCCAGGGAGAACACCGGGGAGCTGTTTTTT. Translation gives CASSQARENTGELFF.

As concerns this clonotype: One end of the junction varies from germline; a read error may be responsible. The CDR3 spells CAWTTTSGGPEVF. Here the CDR3 DNA reads TGTGCCTGGACGACCACTAGCGGGGGGCCAGAGGTATTT. The chain couples TRBV30 to TRBJ2-3; TRBD2 agrees at 12 bases. The CDR3 has 13 residues. Germline V gene data show CDR1 as GTSNPN and CDR2 as SVGIG (reference sequence).

The V call is TRBV6-5, the J call TRBJ2-7, with D possibly being TRBD2 (5 bases). Germline loops: CDR1 MNHEY, CDR2 SVGAGI. Deletions cut 2 bases from V and 1 base from J, with 12 bases between. This CDR3 spans 15 amino acids. The CDR3 loop reads CASSYAGSLSYEQYF. CDR3 in DNA: TGTGCCAGCAGTTACGCGGGCAGTCTATCCTACGAGCAGTACTTC.

The V and J genes are TRBV3-1 and TRBJ1-1; D unclear. CDR3 length equals 13 residues. V gave up 4 bases and J gave up 7 bases, with 13 bases separating them. Per the germline V gene, CDR1 is LGHDT and CDR2 is YNNKEL (reference sequence). Here the CDR3 reads CASSPGPAGEAFF. Here the CDR3 DNA reads TGTGCCAGCAGCCCGGGCCCAGCGGGTGAAGCTTTCTTT.

The V gene is TRBV7-8, the J gene TRBJ2-6; the D is unclear. The CDR3 has 16 residues. Germline V lookup: CDR1 SGHVS, CDR2 FQNEAQ. Trimming took 3 bases from V and 0 from J, leaving 9 bases between them. The CDR3 loop reads CASSFVRGSGANVLTF. CDR3 coding DNA: TGTGCCAGCAGCTTTGTCCGAGGCTCTGGGGCCAACGTCCTGACTTTC.

This clonotype has more than one count but fewer than ten. The chain has TRBV7-6 and TRBJ2-1; TRBD2 agrees at 9 bases. Germline-derived CDR1 and CDR2 are SGHVS and FNYEAQ. The CDR3 has 17 residues. Trimming cost V 5 bases and J 7 bases; bases outside gene matches: 15. This chain's CDR3 is CASSPGALAGPRNEQFF. CDR3 sequence (DNA): TGTGCCAGCAGCCCCGGTGCGCTAGCGGGACCTCGGAATGAGCAGTTCTTC.

This chain joins TRBV6-5 and TRBJ2-1; D uncertain. The ends were cut back, 2 bases at V and 2 bases at J, with 4 bases in the middle. The CDR3 length is 13 residues. CDR1 is MNHEY, CDR2 SVGAGI, per germline. Written as DNA, the CDR3 is TGTGCCAGCAGTTACGGACCCTACAATGAGCAGTTCTTC. Protein product: CASSYGPYNEQFF.

In this sample, this clonotype turned up a few times. The chain is built from TRBV5-6 and TRBJ2-5; weak D call: TRBD2 (5 bases). The CDR3 is 14 amino acids. The V gene lost 6 bases and the J gene lost 4 bases, with 16 bases spanning the gap. Germline V gene sequence: CDR1 SGHDT, CDR2 YYEEEE. The CDR3 region has the DNA TGTGCCAGCACACCACCGGGGAGCGTAGAGACCCAGTACTTC. Its translation: CASTPPGSVETQYF.

In regard to this clonotype: The junction departs from germline at one end; a sequencing error may be responsible. The V gene is TRBV25-1, the J gene TRBJ2-7; 12 bases agree with TRBD2. This CDR3 is built from 15 residues. The germline V gene encodes CDR1 MGHDK and CDR2 SYGVNS. CDR3 nucleotide sequence: TGTGCCAGCAGTGATTGGAGACTAGCGGGAGTCGAGCAGTGCTTC. This translates into CASSDWRLAGVEQCF.

This clonotype has more than one count but fewer than ten. The CDR3 is CASRSGGGNEQFF. CDR3 DNA: TGTGCCAGCAGGTCAGGGGGGGGTAATGAGCAGTTCTTC. The J gene is TRBJ2-1, the V gene TRBV11-2; D may correspond to TRBD1 or TRBD2 (7 bases each). This CDR3 is 13 amino acids long. Germline CDR1 and CDR2: SGHAT and FQNNGV. V lost 6 bases and J lost 7, with 13 bases in between.

This clonotype turned up a few times. The rearrangement links TRBV6-5 to TRBJ2-5, with D maybe TRBD2 (6 bases). CDR1 is MNHEY and CDR2 is SVGAGI in the germline V gene. This CDR3 region has 14 residues. V gave up 2 bases and J gave up 4 bases, with 11 bases separating them. CDR3 residues: CASSYGGALETQYF. The CDR3 nucleotides are TGTGCCAGCAGTTACGGCGGGGCTCTAGAGACCCAGTACTTC.

This clonotype was counted a few times. The chain is built from TRBV2 and TRBJ2-5, with TRBD2 identical over 8 bases. J was trimmed by 3 bases and V by 9 bases; bases with no gene match: 6. The CDR3 loop spans 13 amino acids. Germline CDR1 and CDR2: SNHLY and FYNNEI. This chain's CDR3 is CARRSGGKETQYF. CDR3 bases: TGTGCCAGGAGATCGGGGGGGAAAGAGACCCAGTACTTC.

The chain couples TRBV6-5 to TRBJ1-1; 7 bases line up with TRBD1. The CDR3 spans 14 residues. V was clipped by 2 bases and J by 4 bases; unmatched bases: 4. Germline CDR1 MNHEY, CDR2 SVGAGI. Written as DNA, the CDR3 is TGTGCCAGCAGTTACGGGGACAGCCGCACTGAAGCTTTCTTT. It specifies CASSYGDSRTEAFF.

This clonotype was seen a handful of times. This chain uses TRBV12-3 or TRBV12-4 with TRBJ2-5; TRBD2 agrees at 10 bases. This CDR3 is 16 amino acids long. J gave up 1 base and V 5 bases, and 7 bases lay outside the gene matches. As DNA, the CDR3 is TGTGCCAGCAGTCTCGGGACTAGCGCACTCCAAGAGACCCAGTACTTC. This codes for CASSLGTSALQETQYF.

J is TRBJ2-7 and V is TRBV7-3; D is ambiguous. Germline-derived CDR1 and CDR2 are SGHTA and FQGTGA. The CDR3 consists of 15 residues. The ends were cut back, 2 bases at V and 1 base at J, with 12 bases in the middle. CDR3 protein: CASSLLKAPSYEQYF. DNA for the CDR3: TGTGCCAGCAGCTTACTTAAGGCCCCATCCTACGAGCAGTACTTC.

The chain links TRBV11-3 to TRBJ2-1; no firm D call. The CDR3 contains 15 residues. Germline CDR1 is SGHNT and CDR2 is YENEEA. Trimming removed 0 bases at V and 9 bases at J, with 15 bases between. CDR3 nucleotide sequence: TGTGCCAGCAGCTTAGAGGCCTTAAGCTTGACTGAGCAGTTCTTC. It specifies CASSLEALSLTEQFF.